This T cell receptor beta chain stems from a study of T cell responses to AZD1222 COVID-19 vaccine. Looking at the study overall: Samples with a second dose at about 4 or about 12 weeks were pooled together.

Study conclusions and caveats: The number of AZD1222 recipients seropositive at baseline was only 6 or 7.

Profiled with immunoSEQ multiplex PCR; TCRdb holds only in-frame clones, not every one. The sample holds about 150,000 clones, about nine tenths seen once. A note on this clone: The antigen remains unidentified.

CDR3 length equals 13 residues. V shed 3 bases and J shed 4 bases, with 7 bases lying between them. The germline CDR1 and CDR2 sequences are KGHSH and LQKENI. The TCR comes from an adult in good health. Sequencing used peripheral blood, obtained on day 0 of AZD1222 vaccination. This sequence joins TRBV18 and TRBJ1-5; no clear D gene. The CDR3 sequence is CASSPQANQPQHF. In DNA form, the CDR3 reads TGTGCCAGCTCACCCCAAGCTAATCAGCCCCAGCATTTT.